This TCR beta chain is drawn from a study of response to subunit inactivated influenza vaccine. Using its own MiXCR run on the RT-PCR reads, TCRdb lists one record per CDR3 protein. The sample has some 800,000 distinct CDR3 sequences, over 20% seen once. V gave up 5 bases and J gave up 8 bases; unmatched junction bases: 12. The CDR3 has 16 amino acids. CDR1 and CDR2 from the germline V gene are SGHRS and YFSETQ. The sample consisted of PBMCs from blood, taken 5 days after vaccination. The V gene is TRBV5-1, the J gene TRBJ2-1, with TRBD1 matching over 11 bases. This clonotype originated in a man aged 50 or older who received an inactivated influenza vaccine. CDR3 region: CASSPGTGTGGDEQFF. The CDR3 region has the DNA TGCGCCAGCAGTCCCGGTACCGGGACAGGGGGTGATGAGCAGTTCTTC.